This TCR beta chain was sequenced for a study of T cell clonality in common variable immunodeficiency (dated by TCRdb to the mid-2010s). General study outcomes and caveats: Although equal DNA input was used, an average of roughly 80,000 unique sequences per sample was obtained for controls, compared with some 30,000 for CVID samples. Patient heterogeneity within the CVID cohort put limits on correlating repertoire features with clinical complications. Reportedly, TCRbeta sequences from CVID had fewer deletions and N-nucleotide insertions, and highly modified clones with 13 or more V deletions were absent from CVID. It was noted by the authors that sequencing of the repertoires of T cell subpopulations would be needed to clarify the cause of the increased clonality in CVID. Increased TCRbeta clonality was found in CVID subjects compared with healthy controls (t-test p = 0.018), with the increase being most characteristic of about a third of subjects. CVID subjects shared fewer TCRbeta clones with each other than healthy controls did (p < 0.0001).

V gives up 0 bases and J gives up 6 bases, and the segment between their germline ends measures 11 bases. Per the germline V gene, SGHDT is the CDR1 and YYEEEE is the CDR2. The CDR3 contains 14 residues, cysteine and phenylalanine counted. Part of the CDR3 DNA is given, 33 bases translated from base 1. Most of the CVID patients and most of the healthy controls were of Caucasian heritage. From each donor, roughly 4.5 to 8 ml of heparinized peripheral whole blood was collected. Genomic DNA from adults with common variable immune deficiency (CVID) and from healthy adult controls was the source for sequencing TCRbeta CDR3 repertoires. The control group comprised 22 healthy adult volunteers, approximately 12 female and roughly ten male, aged roughly 23 to 66 years with a mean age of roughly 35. Diluted blood was density-centrifuged over Hypaque 1077 or Ficoll-Paque to isolate peripheral blood mononuclear cells. Genomic DNA was obtained from unsorted mononuclear cells through either Qiagen column purification or a centrifugation-based method.

This clone was detected a few times. Its antigen is not yet known. The read comes to an end 3 residues before the CDR3 does, leaving the germline J gene to fill in the end. CVID samples and control samples contributed equivalent amounts of genomic DNA as sequencing input. For every sample, a 60 bp segment covering the rearranged TCRbeta CDR3 region was amplified and then sequenced. The immunoSEQ assay, a bias-corrected multiplex PCR combined with high-throughput sequencing, was used to amplify TCRbeta. Per the authors' processing: Every unique nucleotide sequence counted as a clone and was annotated with V, D and J genes, copy number and frequency. Sequences were labeled productive if in frame, and non-productive if out of frame or containing stop codons. As previously described, clonality was computed from Shannon's entropy. The predicted amino acid sequences of productive clones were used to derive the mean CDR3 Kyte-Doolittle hydropathy. The R hclust function was used to hierarchically cluster scaled V gene usage with Manhattan distance and complete linkage. Sharing of clones by CDR3 amino acid sequence was evaluated through resampling of 12 repertoires per group over 100 rounds. Repertoires were searched for 70 published EBV-specific and 200 to 300 published CMV-specific TCRbeta sequences. Analysis left out two CVID samples that produced under 10,000 sequences, so 35 to 50 CVID repertoires remained. The immuneACCESS repertoire file appears here via TCRdb, limited to in-frame rearrangements. These files lack a portion of the clones; in checked studies, under half of the deficit traces to unresolved V genes, and the cause of the others is not known. Clone size and V and J calls were adopted from that table, with D and trimming inferred from the DNA. In this sample the table shows tens of thousands of clones, and no singletons are among them. About 13% of the sample rests with the top ten.

The chain is made from TRBV5-6 and TRBJ2-3; the best D guess is TRBD2, with 7 bases matching. Material: peripheral blood mononuclear cells. The sequence came from a person aged 18 to 75 in good health. The CDR3 bases that were read are TGTGCCAGCAGCTTGGGGGGGGGCCCGGATACG. It specifies CASSLGGGPDT. The whole CDR3 sequence reads CASSLGGGPDTQYF.